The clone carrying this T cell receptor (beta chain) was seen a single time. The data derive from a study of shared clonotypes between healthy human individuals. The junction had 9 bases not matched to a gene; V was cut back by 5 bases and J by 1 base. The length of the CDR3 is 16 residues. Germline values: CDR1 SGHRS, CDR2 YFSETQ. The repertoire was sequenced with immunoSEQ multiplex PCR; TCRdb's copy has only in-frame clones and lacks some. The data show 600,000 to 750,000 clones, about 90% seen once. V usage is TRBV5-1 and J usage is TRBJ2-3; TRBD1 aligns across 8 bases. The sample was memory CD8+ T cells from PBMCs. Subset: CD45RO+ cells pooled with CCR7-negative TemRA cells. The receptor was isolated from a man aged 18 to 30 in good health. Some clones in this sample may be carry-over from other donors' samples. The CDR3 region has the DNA TGCGCCAGCAGAGGAACAGGGGGATGGGGCACAGATACGCAGTATTTT. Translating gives CASRGTGGWGTDTQYF.